This T cell receptor beta chain was obtained from a study of T cell changes during pregnancy in multiple sclerosis. TCRdb's table, derived via immunoSEQ multiplex PCR, lists solely in-frame clones and lacks some. In the table there are about 70,000 clones, roughly 94% of which are singletons. The CDR3 runs 13 residues. Germline CDR1 is MNHEY and CDR2 is SMNVEV (reference sequence). J gave up 8 bases and V 4 bases, and 5 bases lay outside the gene matches. This rearrangement joins TRBV27 to TRBJ2-1, with TRBD1 matching 7 bases. This sample comprised peripheral blood, obtained in the third trimester of pregnancy. This TCR was recovered from a female donor with multiple sclerosis, enrolled in a pregnancy study. The CDR3 reads CASSSVTGDEQFF. The CDR3 DNA reads as TGTGCCAGCAGTTCCGTCACAGGGGATGAGCAGTTCTTC.